The 9 T cell receptor beta chains in this list originate from one sample, sequenced in a study of blood T cell repertoires in COVID-19. The protocol was immunoSEQ multiplex PCR, while the TCRdb copy is restricted to in-frame clones and leaves out a portion. The profile covers 250,000 to 350,000 clones, with roughly 87% appearing a single time and about 5.5% taken by the ten largest. Sequences were obtained from PBMCs or T cells enriched from blood (not recorded which). These receptors were taken from a woman between 40 and 55 years old who had recovered from COVID-19.

The chain links TRBV3-1 (or the pseudogene TRBV3-2) to TRBJ1-4, with 10 bases matching TRBD1. V dropped 3 bases and J dropped 8; count of bases not matched to a gene: 9. This CDR3 spans 16 amino acids. CDR1 is LGHDT and CDR2 is YNNKEL in the germline V gene (reference sequence). CDR3 region: CASSQKDRGLLEKLFF. The CDR3 DNA sequence: TGTGCCAGCAGCCAGAAGGACAGGGGGTTGTTGGAAAAACTGTTTTTT.

This chain uses TRBV5-4 with TRBJ2-7; 7 positions agree with TRBD1. The junction had 9 bases not matched to a gene; V was cut back by 0 bases and J by 3 bases. CDR1 is SGHNT and CDR2 is YYREEE in the germline V gene (reference sequence). This CDR3 is 16 amino acids long. Here the CDR3 reads CASSLGGGRSFYEQYF. The CDR3 region has the DNA TGTGCCAGCAGCTTGGGAGGGGGCAGGAGCTTCTACGAGCAGTACTTC.

The rearrangement links TRBV27 to TRBJ1-1, with TRBD1 as a possible D gene (6 bases). The CDR3 length is 13 residues. Germline CDR1 is MNHEY and CDR2 is SMNVEV (reference sequence). V was shortened by 6 bases and J by 4 bases, with 12 bases between the two germline ends. The CDR3 sequence: CASRLEGGTEAFF. In nucleotides, the CDR3 is TGTGCCAGCAGACTTGAAGGGGGCACTGAAGCTTTCTTT.

The chain carries TRBV19 and TRBJ1-5; tentatively, D is TRBD1 (5 bases). Germline assignment: CDR1 LNHDA and CDR2 SQIVND (reference sequence). This CDR3 comprises 15 residues. V lost 1 base to trimming and J lost 1 base, with 8 bases between them. CDR3 nucleotides: TGTGCCAGTAGTATAGCAGGGATGAGCAATCAGCCCCAGCATTTT. It codes for CASSIAGMSNQPQHF.

J is TRBJ2-1 and V is TRBV18; a possible D gene is TRBD1 (5 bases). Germline V CDR1 and CDR2: KGHSH, LQKENI. This CDR3 is built from 17 residues. Between the trimmed V and J ends, which lost 3 bases and 3 bases, there was a span of 18 bases. Here the CDR3 DNA reads TGTGCCAGCTCACCGGGTAGGGGTCTCACACTCTACAATGAGCAGTTCTTC. Its translation: CASSPGRGLTLYNEQFF.

The V gene is TRBV7-9, the J gene TRBJ2-7; possibly TRBD1 for D (6 bases). The length of the CDR3 is 15 residues. Germline CDR1 and CDR2: SEHNR and FQNEAQ (reference sequence). The V gene lost 7 bases and the J gene lost 2 bases, with 18 bases spanning the gap. The CDR3: CASTGGRGSAYEQYF. CDR3 DNA: TGTGCCAGCACAGGTGGCAGGGGAAGTGCCTACGAGCAGTACTTC. The complete variable domain, with remaining parts taken from reference TRBV7-9 and TRBJ2-7, reads DTGVSQNPRHKITKRGQNVTFRCDPISEHNRLYWYRQTLGQGPEFLTYFQNEAQLEKSRLLSDRFSAERPKGSFSTLEIQRTEQGDSAMYLCASTGGRGSAYEQYFGPGTRLTVT.

The chain couples TRBV18 to TRBJ1-3; 9 positions agree with TRBD1. CDR1 KGHSH and CDR2 LQKENI come from the germline V gene. The CDR3 covers 16 residues. V was clipped by 5 bases and J by 2 bases; unmatched bases: 7. The CDR3 DNA follows: TGTGCCAGCTCATCCTCCGGGACAGGGACTGGAAACACCATATATTTT. Its protein is CASSSSGTGTGNTIYF.

The rearrangement joins TRBV12-3 or TRBV12-4 to TRBJ2-7; tentative D call: TRBD2 (6 bases). Trimming shortened V by 6 bases and J by 6 bases, and 15 bases separated the two germline ends. The CDR3 runs to 13 residues. CDR3 sequence reads: CASSRRPGSEQYF. The CDR3 DNA sequence: TGTGCCAGCAGCCGACGTCCCGGGAGCGAGCAGTACTTC.

This chain uses TRBV7-9 with TRBJ2-3; 9 bases match TRBD2. After removal of 5 bases from V and 4 bases from J, the junction contained 7 bases not matched to a gene. There are 15 residues in the CDR3. The germline CDR1 and CDR2 sequences are SEHNR and FQNEAQ (reference sequence). DNA of the CDR3: TGTGCCAGCAGCCTTAGCGGGAGCTCTCCAGATACGCAGTATTTT. Its translation is CASSLSGSSPDTQYF.